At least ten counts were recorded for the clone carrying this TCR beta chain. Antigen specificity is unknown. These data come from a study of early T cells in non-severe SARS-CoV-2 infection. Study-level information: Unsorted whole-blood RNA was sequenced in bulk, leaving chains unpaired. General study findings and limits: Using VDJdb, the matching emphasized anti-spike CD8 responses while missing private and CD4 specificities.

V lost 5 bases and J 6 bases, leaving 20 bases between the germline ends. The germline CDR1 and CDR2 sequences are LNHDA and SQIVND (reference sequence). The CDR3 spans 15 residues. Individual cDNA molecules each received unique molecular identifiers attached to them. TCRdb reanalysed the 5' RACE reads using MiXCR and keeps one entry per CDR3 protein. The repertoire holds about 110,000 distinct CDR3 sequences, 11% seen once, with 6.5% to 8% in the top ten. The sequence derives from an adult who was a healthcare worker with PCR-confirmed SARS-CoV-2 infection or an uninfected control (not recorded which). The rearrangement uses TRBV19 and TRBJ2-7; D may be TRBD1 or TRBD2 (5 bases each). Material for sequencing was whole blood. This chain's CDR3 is CASSPRGRLGSEQYF. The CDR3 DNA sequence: TGTGCCAGTAGTCCTCGGGGCCGGTTGGGATCCGAGCAGTACTTC.